The present TCR beta chain was sequenced within a study of cytomegalovirus exposure and HLA in healthy donors. The CDR3 covers 16 residues. Trimming removed 6 bases from V and 4 bases from J; junction bases left unmatched: 11. Germline values: CDR1 KGHSH, CDR2 LQKENI. PCR used 60 Vbeta primers and 13 Jbeta primers. Sequencing was performed with immunoSEQ multiplex PCR; in TCRdb, only in-frame clones are kept and a portion is missing. This table holds some 120,000 clones, 70% to 90% found once. In its sample, this clone was seen once. The specimen was PBMCs. The sequence derives from a man aged 35 to 55 in good health and CMV-seronegative. This rearrangement joins TRBV18 to TRBJ1-1, with 10 bases identical to TRBD1. For the CDR3, the DNA is TGTGCCAGCTCGGGGACAGGGGCCGCGTTCGGCACTGAAGCTTTCTTT. This translates into CASSGTGAAFGTEAFF.